Below are 28 T cell receptor beta chains sequenced from a single sample in a study of cytomegalovirus exposure and HLA in healthy donors. Researchers ran the PCR with 60 Vbeta and 13 Jbeta primers. Data came from immunoSEQ multiplex PCR; TCRdb stores just in-frame clones and leaves some out. The sample has about 200,000 clones; about 74% are singletons. The sample consisted of PBMCs. These receptors all come from a man aged 40-55 years in good health and CMV-seronegative.

This rearrangement joins TRBV27 to TRBJ2-1; TRBD2 aligns across 7 bases. The CDR3 extends over 13 amino acids. After removal of 6 bases from V and 10 bases from J, the junction contained 9 bases not matched to a gene. Germline assignment: CDR1 MNHEY and CDR2 SMNVEV (reference sequence). The CDR3 protein is CASSPQLAKEQFF. CDR3 coding DNA: TGTGCCAGCAGCCCTCAACTAGCGAAGGAGCAGTTCTTC.

The rearrangement links TRBV6-5 to TRBJ1-2, with D possibly TRBD1 on 5 matching bases. The CDR3 spans 13 residues. V shed 7 bases and J shed 4 bases, with 13 bases lying between them. Germline values: CDR1 MNHEY, CDR2 SVGAGI. CDR3 coding DNA: TGTGCCAGCACCGTGGGGGGGGGCTATGGCTACACCTTC. Translating gives CASTVGGGYGYTF.

A single count supports this clone. The gene calls are TRBV5-1 and TRBJ2-1, with D tentatively TRBD1 (5 bases). This CDR3 comprises 12 residues. Between the trimmed V and J ends, which lost 4 bases and 8 bases, there was a span of 10 bases. Germline CDR1 SGHRS, CDR2 YFSETQ. CDR3 loop: CASSPSRDEQFF. Here the CDR3 DNA reads TGCGCCAGCAGCCCGTCCAGGGATGAGCAGTTCTTC. Supplemented by reference TRBV5-1 and TRBJ2-1, the full variable domain reads KAGVTQTPRYLIKTRGQQVTLSCSPISGHRSVSWYQQTPGQGLQFLFEYFSETQRNKGNFPGRFSGRQFSNSRSEMNVSTLELGDSALYLCASSPSRDEQFFGPGTRLTVL.

The count of this clone is one. The chain uses TRBV9 and TRBJ1-1; D is unclear. Deletions cut 8 bases from V and 4 bases from J, with 15 bases between. Germline CDR1 reads SGDLS; CDR2 reads YYNGEE. The CDR3 loop spans 13 amino acids. The CDR3 region is CASSMNEGTEAFF. The CDR3 region has the DNA TGTGCCAGTAGTATGAATGAGGGCACTGAAGCTTTCTTT.

For the CDR3, the DNA is TGTGCCAGCTCACCGACGCGGGAGGTGGAGACCCAGTACTTC. Protein sequence: CASSPTREVETQYF. The rearrangement uses TRBV18 and TRBJ2-5; 8 bases map to TRBD2. Per the germline V gene, CDR1 is KGHSH and CDR2 is LQKENI. After removal of 3 bases from V and 5 bases from J, the junction contained 5 bases not matched to a gene. There are 14 residues in the CDR3.

V usage is TRBV5-1 and J usage is TRBJ2-1, with D uncertain. Trimming removed 0 bases from V and 8 bases from J, with 6 bases in between. CDR3 length: 12 amino acids. Germline V lookup: CDR1 SGHRS, CDR2 YFSETQ. CDR3: CASSLAEDEQFF. CDR3 DNA: TGCGCCAGCAGCTTGGCCGAGGATGAGCAGTTCTTC.

This rearrangement joins TRBV4-3 to TRBJ2-7, with 11 bases matching TRBD2. The CDR3 contains 15 residues. Unmatched junction bases numbered 4, after V lost 2 bases and J lost 4 bases. Germline V gene data show CDR1 as LGHNA and CDR2 as YSLEER. DNA for the CDR3: TGCGCCAGCAGCCAATTAGCGGGGGGGCCTTACGAGCAGTACTTC. It translates to CASSQLAGGPYEQYF.

This clone turned up a few times. The V gene is TRBV19, the J gene TRBJ2-1; 10 nucleotides match TRBD2. Per germline, CDR1 LNHDA and CDR2 SQIVND (reference sequence). The CDR3 has 16 amino acids. V gave up 3 bases and J gave up 7 bases; unmatched junction bases: 9. CDR3 nucleotide sequence: TGTGCCAGTAGTATCGATAGCGGGGGGCTGGGGAATGAGCAGTTCTTC. As protein: CASSIDSGGLGNEQFF.

V usage is TRBV5-1 and J usage is TRBJ1-4; perhaps TRBD1 as D (6 bases). CDR3 length: 15 residues. V lost 6 bases and J 5 bases, leaving 17 bases between the germline ends. CDR1 is SGHRS, CDR2 YFSETQ, per germline. Here the CDR3 DNA reads TGCGCCAGCACCATAAATGGACAGCCAAATGAAAAACTGTTTTTT. This gives the protein CASTINGQPNEKLFF.

The chain has TRBV29-1 and TRBJ2-2, with TRBD1 matching 10 bases. Germline-derived CDR1 and CDR2 are SQVTM and ANQGSEA. The CDR3 totals 17 residues. V lost 2 bases and J lost 5; bases outside the gene matches: 11. The CDR3 loop is CSVESMDRGAKTGELFF. The CDR3 DNA reads as TGCAGCGTTGAATCGATGGACAGGGGGGCAAAGACCGGGGAGCTGTTTTTT.

The chain has TRBV5-1 and TRBJ2-6, with a possible D match to TRBD1 (6 bases). Germline lookup yields CDR1 SGHRS and CDR2 YFSETQ. V shed 0 bases and J shed 0 bases, with 13 bases lying between them. This CDR3 contains 18 residues. CDR3 protein: CASSLGTAVSSGANVLTF. The CDR3 DNA sequence: TGCGCCAGCAGCTTGGGGACAGCGGTTTCCTCTGGGGCCAACGTCCTGACTTTC. Supplemented by reference TRBV5-1 and TRBJ2-6, the full variable domain reads KAGVTQTPRYLIKTRGQQVTLSCSPISGHRSVSWYQQTPGQGLQFLFEYFSETQRNKGNFPGRFSGRQFSNSRSEMNVSTLELGDSALYLCASSLGTAVSSGANVLTFGAGSRLTVL.

The gene calls are TRBV5-1 and TRBJ2-2; D is perhaps TRBD1 (6 bases). The CDR3 spans 16 residues. The germline V gene encodes CDR1 SGHRS and CDR2 YFSETQ. V lost 4 bases, J lost 3 bases, and 16 bases lay in between. CDR3 residues: CASSLTTTGDTGELFF. In DNA, the CDR3 is TGCGCCAGCAGCCTTACCACGACAGGTGACACCGGGGAGCTGTTTTTT.

The chain recombines TRBV27 with TRBJ1-1; D might be TRBD1 (6 bases). CDR1 is MNHEY, CDR2 SMNVEV, per germline (reference sequence). CDR3 length equals 15 residues. V lost 6 bases, J lost 3 bases, and 17 bases lay in between. As DNA, the CDR3 is TGTGCCAGCAGACTCAAGCCGGACAGTCACACTGAAGCTTTCTTT. Its translation is CASRLKPDSHTEAFF.

The V and J genes are TRBV28 and TRBJ2-1; a possible D gene is TRBD2 (6 bases). V lost 10 bases and J lost 4, with 14 bases in between. This CDR3 is built from 13 residues. CDR1 is MDHEN and CDR2 is SYDVKM in the germline V gene. The CDR3 reads CATRLESYNEQFF. CDR3 DNA: TGTGCCACCCGACTAGAGTCATACAATGAGCAGTTCTTC.

This clone was seen more than once but under ten times. In nucleotides, the CDR3 is TGTGCCAGCGCCAAAGAGGATTCACGGGGAGCTTTCTTT. This gives the protein CASAKEDSRGAFF. The rearrangement links TRBV2 to TRBJ1-1; unclear D gene. Germline-derived CDR1 and CDR2 are SNHLY and FYNNEI. With 8 bases removed from V and 10 bases from J, the gap between germline ends came to 20 bases. The CDR3 extends over 13 amino acids.

This clone is a singleton in its sample. This chain joins TRBV29-1 and TRBJ2-7; D unclear. Trimming cost V 6 bases and J 4 bases, with 10 bases left between them. The CDR3 length is 11 residues. Germline CDR1 reads SQVTM; CDR2 reads ANQGSEA. The CDR3 sequence: CSVVNGYEQYF. CDR3 DNA sequence: TGCAGCGTGGTCAACGGTTACGAGCAGTACTTC.

The CDR3 sequence is CASSLLPTGGNYGYTF. In DNA form, the CDR3 reads TGCGCCAGCAGCCTCCTCCCGACAGGGGGGAACTATGGCTACACCTTC. The chain is built from TRBV5-1 and TRBJ1-2; 9 nucleotides line up with TRBD1. The CDR3 is 16 residues long. The junction had 9 bases not matched to a gene; V was cut back by 4 bases and J by 2 bases. The germline V gene has CDR1 SGHRS and CDR2 YFSETQ.

The chain couples TRBV5-1 to TRBJ2-3; D gene ambiguous. Trimming left V 2 bases short and J 5 bases short, with 3 bases between. Germline V CDR1 and CDR2: SGHRS, YFSETQ. The CDR3 length is 11 residues. In DNA form, the CDR3 reads TGCGCCAGCAGCTTTCAAGATACGCAGTATTTT. Its protein is CASSFQDTQYF.

The chain uses TRBV18 and TRBJ1-2; 9 bases match TRBD1. Germline-derived CDR1 and CDR2 are KGHSH and LQKENI. V lost 3 bases, J lost 4 bases, and 3 bases stayed unmatched. This CDR3 contains 14 residues. The CDR3 bases are TGTGCCAGCTCACCGGGACAGGGACCCTATGGCTACACCTTC. Translation: CASSPGQGPYGYTF.

The rearrangement uses TRBV7-8 and TRBJ1-5, with 7 bases fitting TRBD1. The ends lost 5 bases at V and 0 bases at J; junction bases unmatched: 4. Germline CDR1 is SGHVS and CDR2 is FQNEAQ. This CDR3 is built from 15 residues. The CDR3 nucleotides read TGTGCCAGCAGCACAGGGGTCGTTAGCAATCAGCCCCAGCATTTT. It translates to CASSTGVVSNQPQHF. Based on the CDR3 plus reference TRBV7-8 and TRBJ1-5, the full variable domain is GAGVSQSPRYKVAKRGQDVALRCDPISGHVSLFWYQQALGQGPEFLTYFQNEAQLDKSGLPSDRFFAERPEGSVSTLKIQRTQQEDSAVYLCASSTGVVSNQPQHFGDGTRLSIL.

The V and J genes are TRBV4-1 and TRBJ2-7, with TRBD1 matching 8 bases. After removal of 1 base from V and 2 bases from J, the junction contained 10 bases not matched to a gene. The CDR3 sequence is 17 residues long. Per the germline V gene, CDR1 is MGHRA and CDR2 is YSYEKL. In DNA, the CDR3 is TGCGCCAGCAGCCAAGGGCCCCCGGGACAGGCCCCCTACGAGCAGTACTTC. It codes for CASSQGPPGQAPYEQYF.

Only one count was recorded for this clone. CDR3 in DNA: TGTGCCAGCAGTTTTGGCAGTAACTATGGCTACACCTTC. Encoded protein: CASSFGSNYGYTF. V is TRBV27 and J is TRBJ1-2, with D uncertain. With 3 bases removed from V and 1 base from J, the gap between germline ends came to 6 bases. Germline CDR1 is MNHEY and CDR2 is SMNVEV (reference sequence). The CDR3 has 13 residues.

The rearrangement uses TRBV18 and TRBJ2-7; 9 bases match TRBD1. The CDR3 consists of 12 residues. The V gene end was trimmed by 6 bases and the J gene end by 12 bases; junction bases not matched to a gene: 9. CDR1 is KGHSH and CDR2 is LQKENI in the germline V gene. The CDR3 DNA sequence: TGTGCCAGCTCCCTGGACAGGGGCATTGGGTACTTC. Its translation is CASSLDRGIGYF.

This clone was seen more than once but under ten times. The rearrangement uses TRBV18 and TRBJ1-5; 8 bases align to TRBD1. V was pared by 4 bases and J by 6 bases, with 11 bases of the junction left unmatched. The CDR3 has 16 residues. Looked up from germline, CDR1 is KGHSH and CDR2 is LQKENI. DNA of the CDR3: TGTGCCAGCTCACACGGACAGGGAGGACTCGCTCAGCCCCAGCATTTT. This translates into CASSHGQGGLAQPQHF.

This clone appeared a single time. J is TRBJ1-1 and V is TRBV18; D is possibly TRBD1 (5 bases). Trimming removed 0 bases at V and 1 base at J, with 9 bases between. The CDR3 sequence is 15 residues long. The germline V gene has CDR1 KGHSH and CDR2 LQKENI. The CDR3 DNA follows: TGTGCCAGCTCACCACCGGGCGGACAGAACACTGAAGCTTTCTTT. Protein product: CASSPPGGQNTEAFF.

The V gene is TRBV7-6, the J gene TRBJ2-2; TRBD2 agrees at 7 bases. The CDR3 loop spans 18 amino acids. CDR1 and CDR2 from the germline V gene are SGHVS and FNYEAQ. V lost 5 bases, J lost 2 bases, and 14 bases stayed unmatched. DNA of the CDR3: TGTGCCAGCAGCCAGAGCCTAGCGGTCTCTTTTAACACCGGGGAGCTGTTTTTT. It yields the protein CASSQSLAVSFNTGELFF.

This clone appeared a single time. The chain combines TRBV4-1 with TRBJ2-1; 11 bases are shared with TRBD2. The V segment lost 8 bases and the J segment 0 bases; nucleotides outside the gene matches: 12. Per germline, CDR1 MGHRA and CDR2 YSYEKL. The CDR3 consists of 18 residues. As DNA, the CDR3 is TGCGCCAGCCTTCCGGGACTAGCGGTATACGCCTCCTACAATGAGCAGTTCTTC. Its protein product is CASLPGLAVYASYNEQFF.

V gene TRBV10-3 combines with J gene TRBJ2-3; D perhaps matches TRBD2 (5 bases). The CDR3 runs to 18 residues. Germline V gives CDR1 ENHRY, CDR2 SYGVKD. V lost 4 bases, J lost 4 bases, and 24 bases lay in between. In DNA form, the CDR3 reads TGTGCCATCAGTGGCGGGTTAAAGGACCCTGGCGTCGCAGATACGCAGTATTTT. It specifies CAISGGLKDPGVADTQYF.